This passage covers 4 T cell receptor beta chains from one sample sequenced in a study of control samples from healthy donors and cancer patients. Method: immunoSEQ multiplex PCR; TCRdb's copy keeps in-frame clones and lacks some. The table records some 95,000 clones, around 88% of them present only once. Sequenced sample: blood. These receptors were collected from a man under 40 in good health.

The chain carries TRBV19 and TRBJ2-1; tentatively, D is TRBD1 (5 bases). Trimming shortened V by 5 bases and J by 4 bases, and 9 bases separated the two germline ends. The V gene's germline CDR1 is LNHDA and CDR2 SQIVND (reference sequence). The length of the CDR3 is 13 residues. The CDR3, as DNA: TGTGCCAGTAGTCGCACAGGTTACAATGAGCAGTTCTTC. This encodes CASSRTGYNEQFF.

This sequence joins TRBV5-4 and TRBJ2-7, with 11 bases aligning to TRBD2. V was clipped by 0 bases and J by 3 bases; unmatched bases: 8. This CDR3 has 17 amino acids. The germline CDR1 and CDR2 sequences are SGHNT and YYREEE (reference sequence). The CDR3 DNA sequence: TGTGCCAGCAGCTTGGGACCGGGGACTAGCGGAGGCTACGAGCAGTACTTC. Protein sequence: CASSLGPGTSGGYEQYF.

For the CDR3, the DNA is TGTGCCAGCAGTTTTAGGGACAGGGATAATTCACCCCTCCACTTT. Amino acid sequence: CASSFRDRDNSPLHF. The rearrangement joins TRBV28 to TRBJ1-6, with TRBD1 matching 9 bases. In germline, CDR1 is MDHEN, CDR2 SYDVKM. The V and J ends lost 3 bases and 5 bases, in that order; junction bases with no gene match: 2. There are 15 residues in the CDR3.

Written as DNA, the CDR3 is TGTGCCAGTAGCCGAGGGATGGGGGGCTACGAGCAGTACTTC. This translates into CASSRGMGGYEQYF. The J gene is TRBJ2-7, the V gene TRBV19; perhaps TRBD2 as D (6 bases). The germline V and J ends were trimmed by 6 bases and 3 bases, with 15 bases remaining between them. From germline, CDR1 is LNHDA and CDR2 SQIVND (reference sequence). The CDR3 runs 14 residues.